The 5 T cell receptor beta chains listed next were all sequenced from one sample in a study of T cell responses to AZD1222 COVID-19 vaccine. Profiled with immunoSEQ multiplex PCR; TCRdb holds only in-frame clones, not every one. Seen here are fewer than 150,000 clones, 89% observed once, and the top ten hold around a tenth. Source: peripheral blood, taken 28 days after the second AZD1222 dose. All receptors come from an adult who received the AZD1222 COVID-19 vaccine.

A few counts support this clone. The V call is TRBV29-1, the J call TRBJ2-7; D possibly corresponds to TRBD2 (7 bases). The V end was cut by 0 bases, the J end by 6 bases, with 15 bases between. CDR1 SQVTM and CDR2 ANQGSEA come from the germline V gene. The CDR3 has 14 residues. The CDR3 loop is CSVEDTGRVSEQYF. The DNA of the CDR3 is TGCAGCGTTGAAGATACAGGGAGGGTGTCCGAGCAGTACTTC.

This clone was counted many times. This chain links TRBV7-8 with TRBJ1-5; D perhaps matches TRBD1 (5 bases). This CDR3 is built from 13 residues. Germline V gene data show CDR1 as SGHVS and CDR2 as FQNEAQ. Deletions cut 6 bases from V and 4 bases from J, with 10 bases between. The CDR3 reads CASSWDGNQPQHF. CDR3 nucleotides: TGTGCCAGCAGTTGGGACGGAAATCAGCCCCAGCATTTT. Filled out from reference TRBV7-8 and TRBJ1-5, the complete variable domain reads GAGVSQSPRYKVAKRGQDVALRCDPISGHVSLFWYQQALGQGPEFLTYFQNEAQLDKSGLPSDRFFAERPEGSVSTLKIQRTQQEDSAVYLCASSWDGNQPQHFGDGTRLSIL.

The chain has TRBV29-1 and TRBJ2-2; TRBD2 might be the D (6 bases). The CDR3 contains 14 residues. Germline values: CDR1 SQVTM, CDR2 ANQGSEA. The germline V and J ends were trimmed by 6 bases and 2 bases, with 13 bases remaining between them. The CDR3 DNA sequence: TGCAGCGTATCGAAAGGGACTAACACCGGGGAGCTGTTTTTT. Its translation: CSVSKGTNTGELFF.

The chain has TRBV11-3 and TRBJ2-7; possibly TRBD1 for D (5 bases). V lost 5 bases to trimming and J lost 3 bases, with 17 bases between them. Per germline, CDR1 SGHNT and CDR2 YENEEA. This CDR3 has 15 residues. The chain's CDR3 is CASSLQGGPGYEQYF. The CDR3 DNA sequence: TGTGCCAGCAGCCTCCAGGGTGGACCCGGCTACGAGCAGTACTTC.

The CDR3 nucleotides are TGTGCCACCAGCAGCGGAGCCCCAGATACGCAGTATTTT. As protein: CATSSGAPDTQYF. The chain has TRBV15 and TRBJ2-3, with unresolved D. Germline V gene data show CDR1 as LNHNV and CDR2 as YYDKDF (reference sequence). V lost 3 bases and J 4 bases, leaving 8 bases between the germline ends. The CDR3 length is 13 residues. Variable domain in full (rest from reference TRBV15 and TRBJ2-3): DAMVIQNPRYQVTQFGKPVTLSCSQTLNHNVMYWYQQKSSQAPKLLFHYYDKDFNNEADTPDNFQSRRPNTSFCFLDIRSPGLGDTAMYLCATSSGAPDTQYFGPGTRLTVL.